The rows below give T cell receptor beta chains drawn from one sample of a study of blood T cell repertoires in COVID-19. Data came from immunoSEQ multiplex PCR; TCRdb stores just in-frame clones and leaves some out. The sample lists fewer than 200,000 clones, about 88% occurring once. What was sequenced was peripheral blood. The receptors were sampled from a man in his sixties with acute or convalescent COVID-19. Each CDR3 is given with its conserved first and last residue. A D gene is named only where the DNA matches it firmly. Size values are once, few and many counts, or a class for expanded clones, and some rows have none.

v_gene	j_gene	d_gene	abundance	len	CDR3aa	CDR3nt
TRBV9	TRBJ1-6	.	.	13	CASSPRTDSPLHF	TGTGCCAGCAGCCCTCGGACAGATTCACCCCTCCACTTT
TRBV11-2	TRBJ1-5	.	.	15	CASSLNGSPNQPQHF	TGTGCCAGCAGCTTAAACGGGTCCCCCAATCAGCCCCAGCATTTT
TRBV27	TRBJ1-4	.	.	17	CASSTLTGSFLNEKLFF	TGTGCCAGCAGTACTTTGACAGGATCTTTTCTTAATGAAAAACTGTTTTTT
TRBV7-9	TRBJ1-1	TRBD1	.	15	CASSLVRTGNVEAFF	TGTGCCAGCAGCTTAGTCAGGACAGGGAATGTTGAAGCTTTCTTT
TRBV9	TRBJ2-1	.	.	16	CASSVSEFRSYNEQFF	TGTGCCAGCAGCGTATCTGAGTTTCGGTCCTACAATGAGCAGTTCTTC
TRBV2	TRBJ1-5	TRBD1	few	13	CASSPGGYQPQHF	TGTGCCAGCAGTCCAGGGGGATATCAGCCCCAGCATTTT
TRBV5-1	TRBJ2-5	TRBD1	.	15	CASSLKGARQETQYF	TGCGCCAGCAGCTTGAAGGGGGCGAGACAAGAGACCCAGTACTTC
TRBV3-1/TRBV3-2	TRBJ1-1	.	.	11	CASSQESLAFF	TGTGCCAGCAGCCAAGAAAGCTTGGCTTTCTTT
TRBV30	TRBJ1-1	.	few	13	CAWSNTENTEAFF	TGTGCCTGGAGTAACACCGAGAACACTGAAGCTTTCTTT
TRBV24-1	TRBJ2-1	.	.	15	CATSDRDLAYNEQFF	TGTGCCACCAGTGATCGAGATCTGGCCTACAATGAGCAGTTCTTC
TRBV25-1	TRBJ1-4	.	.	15	CASSDSSELNEKLFF	TGTGCCAGCAGTGACTCCTCGGAGCTTAATGAAAAACTGTTTTTT
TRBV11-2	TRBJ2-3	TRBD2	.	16	CASSLWKRGSTDTQYF	TGTGCCAGCAGCTTATGGAAGCGGGGGAGCACAGATACGCAGTATTTT
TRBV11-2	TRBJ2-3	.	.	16	CASSRTGSTSTDTQYF	TGTGCCAGCAGCCGTACAGGATCGACTAGCACAGATACGCAGTATTTT
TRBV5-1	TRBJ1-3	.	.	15	CASSLDGGSGNTIYF	TGCGCCAGCAGCTTGGACGGAGGCTCTGGAAACACCATATATTTT
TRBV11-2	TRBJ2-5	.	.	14	CASSLRALQETQYF	TGTGCCAGCAGCTTAAGAGCCCTCCAAGAGACCCAGTACTTC
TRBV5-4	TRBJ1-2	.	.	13	CASSQQGPYGYTF	TGTGCCAGCAGCCAACAGGGTCCCTATGGCTACACCTTC
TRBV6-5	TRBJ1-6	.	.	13	CASERGRDSPLHF	TGTGCCAGCGAGCGGGGGCGTGATTCACCCCTCCACTTT
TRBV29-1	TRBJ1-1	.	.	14	CSVEFSSWNTEAFF	TGCAGCGTCGAGTTTAGCTCCTGGAACACTGAAGCTTTCTTT
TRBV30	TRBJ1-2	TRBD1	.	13	CAGIGQGGYGYTF	TGTGCCGGGATCGGACAGGGCGGCTATGGCTACACCTTC
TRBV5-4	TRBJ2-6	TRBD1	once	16	CASSTEDRSGANVLTF	TGTGCCAGCAGCACCGAGGACAGGAGTGGGGCCAACGTCCTGACTTTC
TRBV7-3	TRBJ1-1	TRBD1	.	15	CASSFSGTGGTEAFF	TGTGCCAGCAGCTTCTCCGGGACAGGGGGCACTGAAGCTTTCTTT
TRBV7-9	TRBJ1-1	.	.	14	CASSSYGRGTEAFF	TGTGCCAGCAGCTCGTACGGGCGGGGCACTGAAGCTTTCTTT
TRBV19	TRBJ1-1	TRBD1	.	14	CASSLQGANTEAFF	TGTGCCAGTAGCCTACAGGGGGCAAACACTGAAGCTTTCTTT
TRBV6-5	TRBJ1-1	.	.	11	CATQLYTEAFF	TGTGCGACACAGCTCTACACTGAAGCTTTCTTT
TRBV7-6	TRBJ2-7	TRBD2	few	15	CASSLANSGRGEQYF	TGTGCCAGCAGCTTAGCGAATAGCGGGAGGGGGGAGCAGTACTTC
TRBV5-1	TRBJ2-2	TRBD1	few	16	CASSSLPTGGTGELFF	TGCGCCAGCAGCAGTCTTCCGACAGGGGGCACCGGGGAGCTGTTTTTT
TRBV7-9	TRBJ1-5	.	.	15	CASSPGWGGGQPQHF	TGTGCCAGCAGCCCCGGTTGGGGGGGTGGTCAGCCCCAGCATTTT
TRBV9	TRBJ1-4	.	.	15	CASSAGGAANEKLFF	TGTGCCAGCAGCGCCGGTGGCGCGGCTAATGAAAAACTGTTTTTT